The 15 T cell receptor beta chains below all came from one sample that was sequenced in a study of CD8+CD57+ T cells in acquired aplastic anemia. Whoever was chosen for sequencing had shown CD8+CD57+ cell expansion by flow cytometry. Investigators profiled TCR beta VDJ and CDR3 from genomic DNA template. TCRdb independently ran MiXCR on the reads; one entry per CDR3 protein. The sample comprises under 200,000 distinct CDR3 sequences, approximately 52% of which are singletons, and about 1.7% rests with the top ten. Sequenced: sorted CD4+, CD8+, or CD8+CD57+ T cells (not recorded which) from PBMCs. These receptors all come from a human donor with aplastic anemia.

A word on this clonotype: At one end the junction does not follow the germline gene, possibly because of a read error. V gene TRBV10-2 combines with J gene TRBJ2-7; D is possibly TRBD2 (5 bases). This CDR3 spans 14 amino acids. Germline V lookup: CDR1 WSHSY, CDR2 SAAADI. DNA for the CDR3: TGCGCCAGCAGCCAAGAGGCGGGTTCCTACGGGCAGTACTTC. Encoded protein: CASSQEAGSYGQYF.

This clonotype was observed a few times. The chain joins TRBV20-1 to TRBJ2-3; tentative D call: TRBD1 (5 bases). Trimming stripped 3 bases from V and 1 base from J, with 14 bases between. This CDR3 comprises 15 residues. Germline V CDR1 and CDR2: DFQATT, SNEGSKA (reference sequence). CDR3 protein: CSARDGALGTDTQYF. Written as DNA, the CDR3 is TGCAGTGCTAGGGATGGGGCGCTAGGCACAGATACGCAGTATTTT.

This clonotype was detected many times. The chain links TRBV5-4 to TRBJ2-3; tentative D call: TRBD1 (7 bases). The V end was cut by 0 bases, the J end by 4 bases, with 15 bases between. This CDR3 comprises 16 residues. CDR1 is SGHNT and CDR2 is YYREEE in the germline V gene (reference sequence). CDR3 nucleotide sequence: TGTGCCAGCAGCTTGGGGCAGGGGGGCGGCGCAGATACGCAGTATTTT. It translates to CASSLGQGGGADTQYF.

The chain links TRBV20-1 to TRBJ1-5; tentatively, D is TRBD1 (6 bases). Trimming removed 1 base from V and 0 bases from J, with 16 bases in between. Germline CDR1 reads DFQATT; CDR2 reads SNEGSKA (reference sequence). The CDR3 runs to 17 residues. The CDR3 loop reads CSARGHGGQNSNQPQHF. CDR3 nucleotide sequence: TGCAGTGCTAGAGGTCACGGGGGCCAAAATAGCAATCAGCCCCAGCATTTT.

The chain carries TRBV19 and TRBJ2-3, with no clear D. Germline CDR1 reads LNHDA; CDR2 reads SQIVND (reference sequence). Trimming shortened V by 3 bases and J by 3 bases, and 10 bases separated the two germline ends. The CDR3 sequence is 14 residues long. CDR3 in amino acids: CASSIGQTTDTQYF. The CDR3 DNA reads TGTGCCAGTAGTATCGGTCAGACTACAGATACGCAGTATTTT.

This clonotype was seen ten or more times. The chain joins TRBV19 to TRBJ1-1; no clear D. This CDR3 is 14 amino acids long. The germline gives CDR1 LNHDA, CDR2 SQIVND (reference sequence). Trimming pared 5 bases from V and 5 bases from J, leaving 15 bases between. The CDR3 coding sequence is TGTGCCAGTAGTTTCGCGTGGATGAGAACTGAAGCTTTCTTT. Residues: CASSFAWMRTEAFF.

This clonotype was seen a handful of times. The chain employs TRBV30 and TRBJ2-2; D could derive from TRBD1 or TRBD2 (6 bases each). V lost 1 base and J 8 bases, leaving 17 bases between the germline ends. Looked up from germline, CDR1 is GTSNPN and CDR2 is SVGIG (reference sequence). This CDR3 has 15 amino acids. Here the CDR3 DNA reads TGTGCCTGGAGTGCCCGGGGGCGGCTCGCGGGGGAGCTGTTTTTT. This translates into CAWSARGRLAGELFF. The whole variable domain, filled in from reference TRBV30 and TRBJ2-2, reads SQTIHQWPATLVQPVGSPLSLECTVEGTSNPNLYWYRQAAGRGLQLLFYSVGIGQISSEVPQNLSASRPQDRQFILSSKKLLLSDSGFYLCAWSARGRLAGELFFGEGSRLTVL.

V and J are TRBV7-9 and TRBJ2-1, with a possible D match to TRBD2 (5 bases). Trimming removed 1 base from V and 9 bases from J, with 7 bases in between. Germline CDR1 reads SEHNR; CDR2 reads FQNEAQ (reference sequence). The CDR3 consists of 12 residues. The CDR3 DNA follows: TGTGCCAGCAGCTTAGAGCGGTTTGAGCAGTTCTTC. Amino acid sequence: CASSLERFEQFF. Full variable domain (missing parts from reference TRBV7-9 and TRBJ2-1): DTGVSQNPRHKITKRGQNVTFRCDPISEHNRLYWYRQTLGQGPEFLTYFQNEAQLEKSRLLSDRFSAERPKGSFSTLEIQRTEQGDSAMYLCASSLERFEQFFGPGTRLTVL.

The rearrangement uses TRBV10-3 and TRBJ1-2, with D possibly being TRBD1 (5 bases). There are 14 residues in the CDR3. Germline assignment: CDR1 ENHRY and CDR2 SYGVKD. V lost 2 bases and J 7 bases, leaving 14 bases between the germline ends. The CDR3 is CAISEGQGTSGYTF. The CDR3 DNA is TGTGCCATCAGTGAGGGGCAGGGAACGAGTGGCTACACCTTC.

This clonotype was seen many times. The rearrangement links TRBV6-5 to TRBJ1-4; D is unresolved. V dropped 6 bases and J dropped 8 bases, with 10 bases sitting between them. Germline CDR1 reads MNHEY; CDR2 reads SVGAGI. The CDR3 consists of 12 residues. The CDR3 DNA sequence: TGTGCCAGCAGCCAATGGGGAGAAAAACTGTTTTTT. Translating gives CASSQWGEKLFF.

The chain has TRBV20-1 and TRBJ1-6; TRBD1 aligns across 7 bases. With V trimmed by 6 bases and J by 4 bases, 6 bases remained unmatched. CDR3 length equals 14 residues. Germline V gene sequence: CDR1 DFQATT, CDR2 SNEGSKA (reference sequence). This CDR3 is CSALGQSYNSPLHF. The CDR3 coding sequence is TGCAGTGCCCTGGGACAGTCGTATAATTCACCCCTCCACTTT.

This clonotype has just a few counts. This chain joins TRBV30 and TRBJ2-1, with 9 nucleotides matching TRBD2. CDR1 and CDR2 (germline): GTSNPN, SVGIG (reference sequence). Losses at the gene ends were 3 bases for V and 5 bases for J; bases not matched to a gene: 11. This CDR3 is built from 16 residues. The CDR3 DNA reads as TGTGCCTGGAGCGGATCGGGACTAGCATACGACAATGAGCAGTTCTTC. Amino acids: CAWSGSGLAYDNEQFF.

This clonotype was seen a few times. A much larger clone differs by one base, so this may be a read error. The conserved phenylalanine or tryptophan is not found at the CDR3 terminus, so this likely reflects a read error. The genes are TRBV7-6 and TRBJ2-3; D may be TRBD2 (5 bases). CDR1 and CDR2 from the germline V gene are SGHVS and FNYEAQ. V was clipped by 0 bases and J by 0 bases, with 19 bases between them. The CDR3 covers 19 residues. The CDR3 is CASSLARVGFDYSTDTQYL. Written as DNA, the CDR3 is TGTGCCAGCAGCTTAGCTCGGGTGGGGTTCGACTATAGCACAGATACGCAGTATCTT.

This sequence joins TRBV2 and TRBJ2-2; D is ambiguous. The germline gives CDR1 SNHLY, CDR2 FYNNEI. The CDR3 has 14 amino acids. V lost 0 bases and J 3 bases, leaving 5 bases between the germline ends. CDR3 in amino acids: CASSEAWDTGELFF. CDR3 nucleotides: TGTGCCAGCAGTGAAGCGTGGGACACCGGGGAGCTGTTTTTT.

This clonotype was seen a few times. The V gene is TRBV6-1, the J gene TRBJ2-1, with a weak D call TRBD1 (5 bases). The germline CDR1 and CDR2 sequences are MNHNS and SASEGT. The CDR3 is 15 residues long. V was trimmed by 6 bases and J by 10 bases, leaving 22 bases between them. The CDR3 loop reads CASRVPQGPSGEQFF. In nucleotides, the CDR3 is TGTGCCAGCAGGGTCCCCCAGGGCCCCTCCGGGGAGCAGTTCTTC.